This section outlines one T cell receptor beta chain sequence together with its context. The target antigen is unknown. The protocol was immunoSEQ multiplex PCR, while the TCRdb copy is restricted to in-frame clones and leaves out a portion. The data show roughly 52,000 clones, under 90% seen once. This specimen comes from a study of a mutant IDH1 vaccine in newly diagnosed glioma. Study background: Vaccine dosing followed radiotherapy by 4-6 weeks, or accompanied temozolomide cycles.

Time point in this sample: week 23, last vaccination. A single vaccine dose contained 300 ug of mutant IDH1 20-mer peptide, and topical imiquimod was used with it. Per the germline V gene, CDR1 is KGHSH and CDR2 is LQKENI. The V end was cut by 1 base, the J end by 8 bases, with 14 bases between. CDR3 length: 14 residues. Source: PBMCs, taken from a glioma patient whose treatment included an IDH1 peptide vaccine. The receptor was isolated from a man between 40 and 49 years old with glioma. The rearrangement uses TRBV18 and TRBJ1-2, with D perhaps TRBD1 (5 bases). The CDR3 sequence: CASSPRDGPEGYTF. DNA for the CDR3: TGTGCCAGCTCACCACGGGACGGACCCGAGGGCTACACCTTC.